Sequencing of this T cell receptor (beta chain) was carried out in a study of T-cell reconstitution after alpha-beta-depleted transplantation in children. Unique molecular identifiers were used to barcode this TCRbeta library. TCRdb passed the PCR reads through MiXCR, listing each CDR3 protein once. The sample includes about 110,000 distinct CDR3 sequences, approximately 10% of them seen just once. In this sample, this clonotype turned up a few times. Trimming at V came to 7 bases and at J to 7 bases, leaving 11 bases not matched to a gene. There are 16 residues in the CDR3. CDR1 and CDR2 (germline): MNHNS, SASEGT.

The genes are TRBV6-1 and TRBJ1-6, with 9 bases that match TRBD1. The sequencing here drew on PBMCs, taken before TCRalphabeta/CD19-depleted stem cell transplant. This receptor was taken from a boy between 2 and 10 years old with acute lymphoblastic leukemia, due to receive a stem cell transplant. For the CDR3, the DNA is TGTGCCAGCACTGACCCACAGGGGGCGAAGAATTCACCCCTCCACTTT. It specifies CASTDPQGAKNSPLHF.